A single sample gave rise to the 21 T cell receptor beta chains below, sequenced in a study of blood T cells in healthy people across ages. Primed by a sample-barcoded 5' primer and a J-beta primer mix, a second PCR proceeded for roughly 7 to 12 cycles. TCRdb passed the 5' RACE reads through MiXCR, listing each CDR3 protein once. The sample yields 1,500,000 or so distinct CDR3 sequences, roughly two fifths seen once. Sequencing was done on a sample of blood. The receptor source for this set is a woman aged 18-30 years in good health.

This sequence joins TRBV10-3 and TRBJ1-2; TRBD1 aligns across 8 bases. J gave up 6 bases and V 5 bases, and 8 bases lay outside the gene matches. The CDR3 length is 14 residues. Per the germline V gene, CDR1 is ENHRY and CDR2 is SYGVKD. CDR3 region: CAISNMGQVHGYTF. DNA of the CDR3: TGTGCCATCAGTAATATGGGACAGGTACATGGCTACACCTTC.

The chain carries TRBV7-9 and TRBJ1-2; the D is unclear. The CDR3 length is 14 residues. Germline lookup yields CDR1 SEHNR and CDR2 FQNEAQ (reference sequence). The germline V and J ends were trimmed by 4 bases and 3 bases, with 12 bases remaining between them. CDR3 region: CASSSFQSDYGYTF. CDR3 DNA sequence: TGTGCCAGCAGCTCTTTTCAATCGGACTATGGCTACACCTTC.

This clonotype was seen a handful of times. V and J are TRBV7-9 and TRBJ1-1, with 12 bases matching TRBD1. CDR3 length equals 16 residues. V was pared by 4 bases and J by 6 bases, with 9 bases of the junction left unmatched. The germline V gene has CDR1 SEHNR and CDR2 FQNEAQ (reference sequence). The CDR3 nucleotides read TGTGCCAGCAGCTACCCCGGGACAGGGGGCCCATCTGAAGCTTTCTTT. The encoded protein is CASSYPGTGGPSEAFF.

The rearrangement uses TRBV7-6 and TRBJ1-5, with 10 positions matching TRBD1. J lost 1 base, V lost 3 bases, and 6 bases had no gene match. The CDR3 has 17 amino acids. Germline V gene data show CDR1 as SGHVS and CDR2 as FNYEAQ. The CDR3 DNA sequence: TGTGCCAGCAGCTTCACTCGGACAGGGGGAAGCAATCAGCCCCAGCATTTT. Amino acids: CASSFTRTGGSNQPQHF.

As concerns this clonotype: The junction departs from the called germline gene at one end, perhaps through a read error. The V call is TRBV12-3 or TRBV12-4, the J call TRBJ2-1; no clear D. The CDR3 extends over 13 amino acids. CDR3 DNA sequence: TGTGCCAGCAGTTTAGTTTGGGTAGGAGAGCGGTTCTTC. It specifies CASSLVWVGERFF.

V is TRBV4-1 and J is TRBJ2-4; D possibly matches TRBD1 or TRBD2 (5 bases each). The DNA end favors TRBJ2-5, so the J call may be wrong. CDR1 is MGHRA and CDR2 is YSYEKL in the germline V gene. The CDR3 length is 14 residues. CDR3 protein: CASSQLAGTETQYF. Here the CDR3 DNA reads TGCGCCAGCAGCCAGTTAGCAGGGACGGAGACCCAGTACTTC.

The rearrangement joins TRBV6-6 to TRBJ2-7; D may match TRBD1 or TRBD2 (5 bases each). V lost 5 bases, J lost 2 bases, and 16 bases lay in between. Germline-derived CDR1 and CDR2 are MNHNY and SVGAGI (reference sequence). CDR3 length: 15 residues. Written as DNA, the CDR3 is TGTGCCAGCAGTCCGATCGGGCAGGGAGCCTACGAGCAGTACTTC. It encodes CASSPIGQGAYEQYF.

The chain joins TRBV28 to TRBJ2-1; D gene unclear. This CDR3 spans 14 amino acids. Germline loops: CDR1 MDHEN, CDR2 SYDVKM. Between the trimmed V and J ends, which lost 5 bases and 5 bases, there was a span of 13 bases. The CDR3 region has the DNA TGTGCCAGCAGTGTGGCGACTTCCAACAATGAGCAGTTCTTC. Encoded protein: CASSVATSNNEQFF.

The chain combines TRBV5-1 with TRBJ2-7; D perhaps matches TRBD1 (6 bases). Germline V CDR1 and CDR2: SGHRS, YFSETQ. The CDR3 consists of 15 residues. The V gene lost 3 bases and the J gene lost 0 bases, with 13 bases spanning the gap. The CDR3 reads CASSYRALGSYEQYF. The DNA of the CDR3 is TGCGCCAGCAGCTACAGGGCTTTGGGCTCCTACGAGCAGTACTTC.

The chain links TRBV12-3 or TRBV12-4 to TRBJ2-1; D gene uncertain. Trimming removed 2 bases at V and 10 bases at J, with 15 bases between. The CDR3 runs 14 residues. The CDR3: CASSLQTSAYEQFF. In nucleotides, the CDR3 is TGTGCCAGCAGTTTACAGACCTCGGCCTACGAGCAGTTCTTC.

J is TRBJ1-2 and V is TRBV6-2 or TRBV6-3, with D unclear. The germline gives CDR1 MNHEY, CDR2 SVGEGT. This CDR3 has 13 amino acids. The V end was cut by 10 bases, the J end by 0 bases, with 12 bases between. The CDR3 coding sequence is TGTGCCACCGGGCCCGGGCCTAACTATGGCTACACCTTC. It translates to CATGPGPNYGYTF.

The chain is built from TRBV27 and TRBJ2-3; 8 bases are shared with TRBD2. The CDR3 extends over 18 amino acids. Germline V CDR1 and CDR2: MNHEY, SMNVEV (reference sequence). The V and J ends lost 2 bases and 2 bases, in that order; junction bases with no gene match: 12. CDR3 sequence: CASSLRGIAGRSTDTQYF. CDR3 DNA sequence: TGTGCCAGCAGTTTAAGAGGTATAGCGGGGAGATCCACAGATACGCAGTATTTT.

The chain joins TRBV9 to TRBJ2-1; 10 bases match TRBD2. V was pared by 3 bases and J by 4 bases, with 4 bases of the junction left unmatched. The CDR3 is 15 amino acids. Germline CDR1 and CDR2: SGDLS and YYNGEE. The CDR3 DNA sequence: TGTGCCAGCAGCGCGACTAGCGGGCTTTACAATGAGCAGTTCTTC. Translated, it gives CASSATSGLYNEQFF.

The chain uses TRBV19 and TRBJ2-1; 12 nucleotides match TRBD2. Germline assignment: CDR1 LNHDA and CDR2 SQIVND (reference sequence). This CDR3 spans 20 amino acids. V was pared by 7 bases and J by 0 bases, with 16 bases of the junction left unmatched. The CDR3 here is CASKKQGHRTSGISYNEQFF. For the CDR3, the DNA is TGTGCCAGTAAAAAACAGGGACACCGGACTAGCGGGATCTCCTACAATGAGCAGTTCTTC.

A few counts support this clonotype. The chain couples TRBV7-2 to TRBJ1-4; D is undetermined. Germline CDR1 and CDR2: SGHTA and FQGNSA. The CDR3 loop spans 16 amino acids. Trimming took 6 bases from V and 7 from J, leaving 21 bases between them. The CDR3 DNA reads TGTGCCAGCAGTTTAAAACGGCTTCAAGAGGGTGAAAAACTGTTTTTT. Its protein product is CASSLKRLQEGEKLFF.

The sample holds a few counts of this clonotype. The chain has TRBV11-2 and TRBJ1-2, with D tentatively TRBD1 (5 bases). Trimming removed 7 bases at V and 6 bases at J, with 24 bases between. Germline assignment: CDR1 SGHAT and CDR2 FQNNGV. The CDR3 loop spans 16 amino acids. CDR3 sequence: CASTGVRSGRANGYTF. DNA of the CDR3: TGTGCCAGCACGGGAGTTAGGTCCGGCAGGGCGAATGGCTACACCTTC.

The chain joins TRBV12-3 or TRBV12-4 to TRBJ2-3, with D unresolved. V gave up 4 bases and J gave up 0 bases, with 11 bases separating them. CDR3 length: 15 residues. For the CDR3, the DNA is TGTGCCAGCAGTTCCCCTGCGGCTAGCACAGATACGCAGTATTTT. Translation gives CASSSPAASTDTQYF.

This clonotype has at least ten counts. DNA of the CDR3: TGTGCCAGCAGGCTAGTTCAGGGGGGCAATGAGCAGTTCTTC. It specifies CASRLVQGGNEQFF. The chain joins TRBV11-2 to TRBJ2-1; TRBD1 might be the D (7 bases). V lost 6 bases, J lost 6 bases, and 15 bases lay in between. The CDR3 runs to 14 residues. The germline gives CDR1 SGHAT, CDR2 FQNNGV.

Here the CDR3 DNA reads TGTGCCAGCAGCAAAAGGGGGTGGACTGAAGCTTTCTTT. It encodes CASSKRGWTEAFF. The V gene is TRBV21-1, the J gene TRBJ1-1; the DNA was not used to check the table's D call, TRBD1. TRBV21-1 is shown as a pseudogene. This CDR3 spans 13 amino acids.

The chain couples TRBV29-1 to TRBJ1-2, with D perhaps TRBD1 (5 bases). Germline V gives CDR1 SQVTM, CDR2 ANQGSEA. The CDR3 covers 15 residues. The V and J ends lost 2 bases and 7 bases respectively, with 20 bases between them. CDR3 amino acids: CSVESFFGPRGGYTF. The DNA of the CDR3 is TGCAGCGTTGAAAGCTTCTTTGGACCGAGGGGTGGCTACACCTTC.

The chain links TRBV12-5 to TRBJ2-7; the match to TRBD2 covers 10 bases. The junction had 4 bases not matched to a gene; V was cut back by 2 bases and J by 0 bases. This CDR3 contains 16 residues. Germline assignment: CDR1 LGHNT and CDR2 FRNRAP. For the CDR3, the DNA is TGTGCTAGTGGTTTGCGGACTAGCGGACCCTCCTACGAGCAGTACTTC. Translated: CASGLRTSGPSYEQYF. Variable domain in full (rest from reference TRBV12-5 and TRBJ2-7): DARVTQTPRHKVTEMGQEVTMRCQPILGHNTVFWYRQTMMQGLELLAYFRNRAPLDDSGMPKDRFSAEMPDATLATLKIQPSEPRDSAVYFCASGLRTSGPSYEQYFGPGTRLTVT.